This passage covers 23 T cell receptor beta chains from one sample sequenced in a study of blood T cell repertoires in COVID-19. Clones were read by immunoSEQ multiplex PCR, and TCRdb kept only the in-frame ones, dropping some. The sample contains approximately 70,000 clones, 80% to 90% of which appear only once. The specimen was peripheral blood. These receptors were collected from a man between 65 and 85 years old with active or convalescent COVID-19.

The V and J genes are TRBV9 and TRBJ1-2, with 12 bases lining up with TRBD1. The ends lost 3 bases at V and 3 bases at J; junction bases unmatched: 3. The CDR3 runs to 15 residues. CDR1 is SGDLS, CDR2 YYNGEE, per germline. This CDR3 is CASSAGQGAYYGYTF. CDR3 nucleotide sequence: TGTGCCAGCAGCGCGGGACAGGGGGCGTACTATGGCTACACCTTC.

The chain is built from TRBV2 and TRBJ1-2, with TRBD1 matching over 7 bases. With V trimmed by 5 bases and J by 4 bases, 10 bases remained unmatched. Germline CDR1 and CDR2: SNHLY and FYNNEI. There are 15 residues in the CDR3. CDR3 sequence: CASSLDRRSFYGYTF. As DNA, the CDR3 is TGTGCCAGCAGTCTGGACAGGAGGTCGTTCTATGGCTACACCTTC.

V usage is TRBV10-3 and J usage is TRBJ2-5; a possible D gene is TRBD1 (5 bases). The CDR3 is made up of 15 amino acids. From germline, CDR1 is ENHRY and CDR2 SYGVKD. With 0 bases removed from V and 4 bases from J, the gap between germline ends came to 12 bases. The CDR3 DNA follows: TGTGCCATCAGTGAGTCTTTGGGGCAGGGAGAGACCCAGTACTTC. It translates to CAISESLGQGETQYF.

The V gene is TRBV21-1, the J gene TRBJ1-5. TRBV21-1 is a documented pseudogene. The CDR3 is 15 residues long. CDR3 nucleotides: TGTGCCAGCGTATTAGGTAGCAGAAGCAATCAGCCCCAGCATTTT. This sequence encodes CASVLGSRSNQPQHF.

V gene TRBV7-2 combines with J gene TRBJ2-7, with 9 bases aligning to TRBD2. J gave up 4 bases and V 4 bases, and 17 bases lay outside the gene matches. The CDR3 spans 18 residues. CDR1 is SGHTA and CDR2 is FQGNSA in the germline V gene. CDR3 in DNA: TGTGCCAGCAGCTCCAGGGGGGGCGGAGCGGGAGGATTTTACGAGCAGTACTTC. It codes for CASSSRGGGAGGFYEQYF.

The V and J genes are TRBV30 and TRBJ1-2, with 10 positions matching TRBD1. This CDR3 is 14 amino acids long. V shed 5 bases and J 8 bases; nucleotides not matched to a gene: 11. Germline V gene lookup returns CDR1 GTSNPN and CDR2 SVGIG (reference sequence). DNA of the CDR3: TGTGCCTGGGGAGACAGGGGGCCTTTTAGAGGCTACACCTTC. This codes for CAWGDRGPFRGYTF.

The V gene is TRBV6-5, the J gene TRBJ2-5, with 8 bases that match TRBD1. This CDR3 is 13 amino acids long. Trimming at V came to 11 bases and at J to 5 bases, leaving 10 bases not matched to a gene. CDR1 MNHEY and CDR2 SVGAGI come from the germline V gene. The CDR3 loop reads CAGGDRNGETQYF. The CDR3 region has the DNA TGTGCCGGCGGGGACAGGAACGGGGAGACCCAGTACTTC.

The CDR3 region is CASSLGGAAYEQYF. DNA of the CDR3: TGTGCCAGCAGTTTAGGAGGGGCAGCCTACGAGCAGTACTTC. The genes are TRBV28 and TRBJ2-7; D possibly corresponds to TRBD2 (6 bases). CDR3 length: 14 amino acids. With 2 bases removed from V and 2 bases from J, the gap between germline ends came to 10 bases. The germline V gene encodes CDR1 MDHEN and CDR2 SYDVKM.

This clone was observed once. The V gene is TRBV30, the J gene TRBJ2-3; a possible D gene is TRBD2 (6 bases). V was pared by 0 bases and J by 5 bases, with 12 bases between. The germline gives CDR1 GTSNPN, CDR2 SVGIG (reference sequence). CDR3 size: 14 residues. This CDR3 reads CAWSVTGERDTQYF. The CDR3 region has the DNA TGTGCCTGGAGTGTTACGGGAGAACGAGATACGCAGTATTTT.

This clone was found once. The chain combines TRBV6-5 with TRBJ2-3, with a weak D call TRBD2 (5 bases). The CDR3 length is 12 residues. Germline loops: CDR1 MNHEY, CDR2 SVGAGI. Trimming shortened V by 4 bases and J by 4 bases, and 6 bases separated the two germline ends. CDR3 in amino acids: CASSSEADTQYF. For the CDR3, the DNA is TGTGCCAGCAGTTCGGAGGCAGATACGCAGTATTTT.

The rearrangement joins TRBV29-1 to TRBJ1-1, with D perhaps matching TRBD1 (5 bases). This CDR3 is 16 amino acids long. The germline V gene has CDR1 SQVTM and CDR2 ANQGSEA. CDR3 sequence (DNA): TGCGGACTAATCGCCTCGTCCGGGGCGCTGAACACTGAAGCTTTCTTT. As protein: CGLIASSGALNTEAFF.

This clone was recorded only once. J is TRBJ2-1 and V is TRBV6-5, with a tentative D call TRBD1 (6 bases). The CDR3 has 16 residues. CDR1 and CDR2 from the germline V gene are MNHEY and SVGAGI. Between the trimmed V and J ends, which lost 0 bases and 6 bases, there was a span of 15 bases. The CDR3 nucleotides read TGTGCCAGCAGTTACTCGAGGGGGATGGATGGCAATGAGCAGTTCTTC. It codes for CASSYSRGMDGNEQFF.

The V and J genes are TRBV30 and TRBJ2-5; possible D gene TRBD2, 5 bases. V lost 0 bases and J 7 bases, leaving 12 bases between the germline ends. Germline CDR1 reads GTSNPN; CDR2 reads SVGIG (reference sequence). CDR3 length: 13 residues. CDR3 DNA: TGTGCCTGGAGTGTGAACTCCGAGGGGACCCAGTACTTC. The encoded protein is CAWSVNSEGTQYF.

This clone appeared once. The V and J genes are TRBV4-1 and TRBJ1-1, with 7 bases matching TRBD1. Germline V gene lookup returns CDR1 MGHRA and CDR2 YSYEKL. The CDR3 spans 17 residues. V was clipped by 4 bases and J by 0 bases; unmatched bases: 11. The CDR3 sequence: CASSLRQGGNMNTEAFF. CDR3 bases: TGCGCCAGCAGCCTCCGCCAGGGGGGAAATATGAACACTGAAGCTTTCTTT.

The chain couples TRBV6-2 or TRBV6-3 to TRBJ1-6; D is unresolved. V gave up 5 bases and J gave up 0 bases, with 8 bases separating them. The CDR3 contains 15 residues. Per germline, CDR1 MNHEY and CDR2 SVGEGT. This CDR3 reads CASSRRSSYNSPLHF. DNA of the CDR3: TGTGCCAGCAGTAGGAGGAGCTCCTATAATTCACCCCTCCACTTT.

This clone is a singleton in its sample. The chain uses TRBV12-3 or TRBV12-4 and TRBJ2-7, with TRBD2 matching over 8 bases. The CDR3 contains 12 residues. Losses at the gene ends were 8 bases for V and 5 bases for J; bases not matched to a gene: 5. As DNA, the CDR3 is TGTGCCAGCGGAACTAGCGGTCACGAGCAGTACTTC. It yields the protein CASGTSGHEQYF.

V gene TRBV19 combines with J gene TRBJ1-1, with D uncertain. This CDR3 is 16 amino acids long. V lost 10 bases and J lost 1, with 22 bases in between. Germline CDR1 and CDR2: LNHDA and SQIVND (reference sequence). CDR3 sequence reads: CAIRNVGVSRNTEAFF. The CDR3 bases are TGTGCCATCCGAAACGTCGGGGTAAGTCGGAACACTGAAGCTTTCTTT.

The chain recombines TRBV5-1 with TRBJ1-4; 8 nucleotides line up with TRBD1. There are 16 residues in the CDR3. Germline trimming cut 0 bases from V and 4 bases from J; bases unmatched to any gene: 5. Germline V lookup: CDR1 SGHRS, CDR2 YFSETQ. The CDR3 region has the DNA TGCGCCAGCAGCTTGGCCCCACAGGGGGTTAATGAAAAACTGTTTTTT. Its protein product is CASSLAPQGVNEKLFF.

The chain has TRBV7-3 and TRBJ2-7, with TRBD2 identical over 12 bases. This CDR3 spans 15 amino acids. From germline, CDR1 is SGHTA and CDR2 FQGTGA. The junction had 5 bases not matched to a gene; V was cut back by 2 bases and J by 6 bases. In DNA, the CDR3 is TGTGCCAGCAGCTTAGGGACTAGCGGGTTTCGCGAGCAGTACTTC. Translated: CASSLGTSGFREQYF. Full variable domain (missing parts from reference TRBV7-3 and TRBJ2-7): GAGVSQTPSNKVTEKGKYVELRCDPISGHTALYWYRQSLGQGPEFLIYFQGTGAADDSGLPNDRFFAVRPEGSVSTLKIQRTERGDSAVYLCASSLGTSGFREQYFGPGTRLTVT.

This chain joins TRBV28 and TRBJ1-2, with D tentatively TRBD1 (6 bases). Germline CDR1 is MDHEN and CDR2 is SYDVKM. Trimming stripped 6 bases from V and 7 bases from J, with 21 bases between. The CDR3 runs 15 residues. CDR3 amino acids: CASSLEAGLGGGYTF. For the CDR3, the DNA is TGTGCCAGCAGCCTAGAGGCAGGCTTAGGGGGTGGCTACACCTTC.

This chain joins TRBV6-5 and TRBJ1-6; 9 nucleotides match TRBD1. J gave up 9 bases and V 7 bases, and 10 bases lay outside the gene matches. Germline loops: CDR1 MNHEY, CDR2 SVGAGI. The CDR3 is 15 residues long. CDR3 region: CASTARTGEVSPLHF. The CDR3 DNA follows: TGTGCCAGCACCGCCCGGACAGGGGAGGTTTCACCCCTCCACTTT.

This clone was seen a few times. Relative to the germline gene, one junction end is altered; a read error may explain this. DNA for the CDR3: TGTGCCAGCAGCCCGGACAGGGGGCGTATTATCTTC. Translation gives CASSPDRGRIIF. The chain links TRBV7-2 to TRBJ2-7; the match to TRBD1 covers 11 bases. This CDR3 is 12 amino acids long. Germline-derived CDR1 and CDR2 are SGHTA and FQGNSA.

This CDR3 reads CATSDAGILDTQYF. The CDR3 DNA follows: TGTGCCACCAGTGATGCGGGGATCCTAGATACGCAGTATTTT. V is TRBV24-1 and J is TRBJ2-3, with D possibly matching TRBD2 (6 bases). CDR3 length: 14 amino acids. The germline gives CDR1 KGHDR, CDR2 SFDVKD. The ends were cut back, 3 bases at V and 5 bases at J, with 11 bases in the middle.